This record concerns one T cell receptor (beta chain) sequence. Its antigen is currently unknown. The V gene's germline CDR1 is ENHRY and CDR2 SYGVKD. The CDR3 spans 13 residues. With 4 bases removed from V and 4 bases from J, the gap between germline ends came to 10 bases. Time point indicated: sample taken at primary tumor resection. Unsorted tumor, nontumor lung tissue or cryopreserved PBMC supplied the whole RNA. This sample is drawn from a study of spatial heterogeneity in lung cancer. Study details: Consistently, beta-chain sequences turned up in larger numbers than alpha-chain sequences did. Within tumor regions, the number of TCR transcripts tracked closely with a T cell module score obtained from matched bulk RNA-seq.

Study results and caveats: How many expanded intratumoral alpha and beta TCRs were present tracked the tumor mutation count, which was a count of nonsynonymous mutations.

One entry per CDR3 protein results from TCRdb running MiXCR on the 5' RACE reads. The repertoire holds 4,900 or so distinct CDR3 sequences, with around 30% as singletons. This chain connects TRBV10-3 to TRBJ1-2; D gene ambiguous. The sequence derives from a male donor with early-stage non-small cell lung cancer. The sample here was lung tumor tissue, taken at surgery. The CDR3 loop reads CAISGGRIYGYTF. In DNA, the CDR3 is TGTGCCATCAGTGGAGGCAGAATCTATGGCTACACCTTC.